This T cell receptor (beta chain) is drawn from a study of cytomegalovirus exposure and HLA in healthy donors. Points from the study as a whole: Reports indicated that the classifier achieved high specificity and sensitivity in diagnosing cytomegalovirus status.

In this sample, this clone turned up once. What it recognizes is unknown. Amplification used 60 Vbeta primers and 13 Jbeta primers. The table came from immunoSEQ multiplex PCR; TCRdb's copy has only in-frame clones and leaves some out. The table includes tens of thousands of clones, 70% to 80% detected once. The sequence came from a man aged 25-45 years in good health and CMV-seronegative. Sample: PBMCs.

CDR3 region: CASSSLESRTGNTIYF. DNA of the CDR3: TGTGCCAGCAGTAGCTTGGAGAGTAGGACTGGAAACACCATATATTTT. V usage is TRBV27 and J usage is TRBJ1-3, with D unclear. The CDR3 is 16 amino acids. Germline values: CDR1 MNHEY, CDR2 SMNVEV (reference sequence). Trimming pared 5 bases from V and 2 bases from J, leaving 16 bases between.